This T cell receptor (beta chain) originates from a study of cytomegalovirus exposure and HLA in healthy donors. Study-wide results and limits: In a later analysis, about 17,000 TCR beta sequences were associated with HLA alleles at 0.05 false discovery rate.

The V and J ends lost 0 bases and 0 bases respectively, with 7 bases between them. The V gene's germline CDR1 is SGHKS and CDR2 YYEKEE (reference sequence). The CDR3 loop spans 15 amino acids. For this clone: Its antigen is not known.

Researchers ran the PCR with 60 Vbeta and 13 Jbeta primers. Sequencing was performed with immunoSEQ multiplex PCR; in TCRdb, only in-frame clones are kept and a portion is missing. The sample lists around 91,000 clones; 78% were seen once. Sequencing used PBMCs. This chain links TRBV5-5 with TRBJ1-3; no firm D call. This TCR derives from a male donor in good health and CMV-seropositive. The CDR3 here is CASSLVESSGNTIYF. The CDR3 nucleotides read TGTGCCAGCAGCTTGGTCGAGAGCTCTGGAAACACCATATATTTT.